This T cell receptor beta chain came from a study of post-analysis software for immune sequencing data. Study-wide points: F measure showed strong co-clustering of same-batch samples. Compared with controls, patients had more of about 5 TRBV segments, including TRBV5-6, TRBV5-1 and TRBV20-1. Patients with multiple sclerosis recorded significantly lower normalized Chao1 diversity than controls, the study found.

CDR3 size: 15 residues. J was trimmed by 7 bases and V by 1 base; bases with no gene match: 9. CDR1 is SGHTA and CDR2 is FQGNSA in the germline V gene. Turning to this clonotype: The antigen is undetermined.

cDNA libraries of TCR beta carried unique molecular identifiers. From the PCR reads, TCRdb called clonotypes with MiXCR, one entry per CDR3 protein. The repertoire holds fewer than 900,000 distinct CDR3 sequences, with around 45% as singletons. This chain links TRBV7-2 with TRBJ1-2; 7 bases map to TRBD1. The receptor was derived from a girl under 18 with multiple sclerosis. Sequenced material: blood. The CDR3 bases are TGTGCCAGCAGCTTAGAAGGCGCGTCAGGGGGTGGCTACACCTTC. Translated: CASSLEGASGGGYTF.